This is a list of T cell receptor beta chains from one sample in a study of cytomegalovirus exposure and HLA in healthy donors. The assay was immunoSEQ multiplex PCR, and TCRdb's table has in-frame clones only and misses some. The sample carries some 80,000 clones, roughly 80% recorded once. The sequencing input was PBMCs. These TCRs come from a human donor in good health. The CDR3 runs from the conserved cysteine through the conserved F or W. The D gene is left open where the match is weak. The size entry is marked missing in some rows and otherwise reads once, few, many or a size class.

clone_size: NA; j_call: TRBJ2-2; v_call: TRBV4-2; cdr3_length: 19; d_call: TRBD2; cdr3_aa: CASSQTRCTSGGGTGELFF; cdr3_nt: TGTGCCAGCAGCCAAACCCGGTGCACTAGCGGGGGGGGCACCGGGGAGCTGTTTTTT
clone_size: NA; j_call: TRBJ2-5; v_call: TRBV18; cdr3_length: 17; d_call: TRBD2; cdr3_aa: CASSLAAGLAEKETQYF; cdr3_nt: TGTGCCAGCTCACTGGCCGCCGGACTAGCGGAGAAAGAGACCCAGTACTTC
clone_size: NA; j_call: TRBJ1-4; v_call: TRBV15; cdr3_length: 14; d_call: NA; cdr3_aa: CATSRGRLNEKLFF; cdr3_nt: TGTGCCACCAGCAGAGGCAGACTTAATGAAAAACTGTTTTTT
clone_size: NA; j_call: TRBJ1-1; v_call: TRBV6-5; cdr3_length: 15; d_call: TRBD1; cdr3_aa: CASSQRRGGADEAFF; cdr3_nt: TGTGCCAGCAGTCAACGGAGAGGGGGCGCTGATGAAGCTTTCTTT
clone_size: NA; j_call: TRBJ1-2; v_call: TRBV30; cdr3_length: 11; d_call: NA; cdr3_aa: CAWSGLRGYTF; cdr3_nt: TGTGCCTGGAGTGGACTTCGGGGGTACACCTTC
clone_size: NA; j_call: TRBJ1-2; v_call: TRBV5-5; cdr3_length: 16; d_call: TRBD1; cdr3_aa: CASSLDAGQGPLGYTF; cdr3_nt: TGTGCCAGCAGCTTGGACGCGGGACAGGGACCTCTTGGCTACACCTTC
clone_size: many; j_call: TRBJ1-5; v_call: TRBV28; cdr3_length: 17; d_call: NA; cdr3_aa: CASSLLVGGDTNQPQHF; cdr3_nt: TGTGCCAGCAGTTTACTTGTCGGGGGTGATACCAATCAGCCCCAGCATTTT
clone_size: NA; j_call: TRBJ2-7; v_call: TRBV25-1; cdr3_length: 14; d_call: NA; cdr3_aa: CASSGAGTADRQYF; cdr3_nt: TGTGCCAGCAGTGGCGCGGGGACCGCAGATCGGCAGTACTTC
clone_size: NA; j_call: TRBJ1-5; v_call: TRBV5-1; cdr3_length: 16; d_call: NA; cdr3_aa: CASSQGPTGHNQPQHF; cdr3_nt: TGCGCCAGCAGCCAAGGCCCAACAGGGCACAATCAGCCCCAGCATTTT
clone_size: NA; j_call: TRBJ1-4; v_call: TRBV19; cdr3_length: 18; d_call: NA; cdr3_aa: CASSQIRDEEGPNEKLFF; cdr3_nt: TGTGCCAGTAGTCAAATAAGGGATGAGGAGGGACCTAATGAAAAACTGTTTTTT
clone_size: NA; j_call: TRBJ1-2; v_call: TRBV6-5; cdr3_length: 12; d_call: NA; cdr3_aa: CASRSVNYGYTF; cdr3_nt: TGTGCCAGCAGGTCAGTCAACTATGGCTACACCTTC
clone_size: large; j_call: TRBJ1-6; v_call: TRBV6-5; cdr3_length: 16; d_call: NA; cdr3_aa: CASSYSPGVRNSPLHF; cdr3_nt: TGTGCCAGCAGTTACTCCCCAGGGGTGAGGAATTCACCCCTCCACTTT
clone_size: NA; j_call: TRBJ1-6; v_call: TRBV4-3; cdr3_length: 14; d_call: TRBD1; cdr3_aa: CASSQGQGDSPLHF; cdr3_nt: TGCGCCAGCAGCCAGGGACAGGGAGATTCACCCCTCCACTTT
clone_size: NA; j_call: TRBJ2-7; v_call: TRBV6-5; cdr3_length: 14; d_call: NA; cdr3_aa: CASSYRFRGNEQYF; cdr3_nt: TGTGCCAGCAGTTACCGCTTCAGGGGCAACGAGCAGTACTTC
clone_size: NA; j_call: TRBJ1-4; v_call: TRBV14; cdr3_length: 14; d_call: NA; cdr3_aa: CASSEQRANEKLFF; cdr3_nt: TGTGCCAGCAGCGAACAGCGGGCGAATGAAAAACTGTTTTTT
clone_size: NA; j_call: TRBJ2-3; v_call: TRBV19; cdr3_length: 15; d_call: TRBD2; cdr3_aa: CASSNSGGITDTQYF; cdr3_nt: TGTGCCAGTAGTAATAGCGGGGGCATCACAGATACGCAGTATTTT
clone_size: NA; j_call: TRBJ1-6; v_call: TRBV4-3; cdr3_length: 17; d_call: NA; cdr3_aa: CASSQEGAGVENSPLHF; cdr3_nt: TGCGCCAGCAGCCAAGAGGGGGCGGGAGTCGAAAATTCACCCCTCCACTTT
clone_size: NA; j_call: TRBJ1-6; v_call: TRBV5-1; cdr3_length: 17; d_call: TRBD1; cdr3_aa: CASSRQGASSYNSPLHF; cdr3_nt: TGCGCCAGCAGCAGACAGGGGGCAAGCTCCTATAATTCACCCCTCCACTTT
clone_size: NA; j_call: TRBJ1-2; v_call: TRBV18; cdr3_length: 14; d_call: NA; cdr3_aa: CASSPPQGLYGYTF; cdr3_nt: TGTGCCAGCTCACCACCGCAGGGGCTCTATGGCTACACCTTC
clone_size: once; j_call: TRBJ1-6; v_call: TRBV5-4; cdr3_length: 16; d_call: TRBD1; cdr3_aa: CASSSTGGLVNSPLHF; cdr3_nt: TGTGCCAGCAGCTCCACAGGGGGCTTAGTTAATTCACCCCTCCACTTT
clone_size: NA; j_call: TRBJ1-4; v_call: TRBV19; cdr3_length: 15; d_call: TRBD1; cdr3_aa: CASRANRGVDEKLFF; cdr3_nt: TGTGCCAGTAGGGCTAACAGGGGAGTGGATGAAAAACTGTTTTTT
clone_size: NA; j_call: TRBJ1-6; v_call: TRBV5-1; cdr3_length: 12; d_call: NA; cdr3_aa: CASSFTNSPLNF; cdr3_nt: TGCGCCAGCAGCTTCACTAATTCACCCCTCAACTTT
clone_size: NA; j_call: TRBJ1-5; v_call: TRBV6-5; cdr3_length: 13; d_call: NA; cdr3_aa: CASRKESWQPQHF; cdr3_nt: TGTGCCAGCAGAAAGGAGAGTTGGCAGCCCCAGCATTTT
clone_size: few; j_call: TRBJ1-5; v_call: TRBV28; cdr3_length: 14; d_call: NA; cdr3_aa: CASSLRTYNQPQHF; cdr3_nt: TGTGCCAGCAGTTTAAGGACTTATAATCAGCCCCAGCATTTT
clone_size: NA; j_call: TRBJ2-3; v_call: TRBV5-1; cdr3_length: 14; d_call: TRBD1; cdr3_aa: CASSDQGGTDTQYF; cdr3_nt: TGCGCCAGCAGCGACCAGGGGGGCACAGATACGCAGTATTTT
clone_size: once; j_call: TRBJ2-7; v_call: TRBV7-9; cdr3_length: 14; d_call: TRBD1; cdr3_aa: CASHAGTGSYEQYF; cdr3_nt: TGTGCCAGCCACGCCGGGACAGGGTCCTACGAGCAGTACTTC
clone_size: NA; j_call: TRBJ2-1; v_call: TRBV5-4; cdr3_length: 15; d_call: TRBD2; cdr3_aa: CASSTTSGASNEQFF; cdr3_nt: TGTGCCAGCAGCACGACTAGCGGGGCCAGCAATGAGCAGTTCTTC
clone_size: NA; j_call: TRBJ2-5; v_call: TRBV25-1; cdr3_length: 16; d_call: NA; cdr3_aa: CASSELGRGEAETQYF; cdr3_nt: TGTGCCAGCAGTGAATTGGGCAGGGGGGAAGCAGAGACCCAGTACTTC
clone_size: NA; j_call: TRBJ1-4; v_call: TRBV25-1; cdr3_length: 15; d_call: TRBD1; cdr3_aa: CASSEGGTGGEKLFF; cdr3_nt: TGTGCCAGCAGTGAGGGGGGGACAGGGGGAGAAAAACTGTTTTTT
clone_size: NA; j_call: TRBJ1-4; v_call: TRBV4-1; cdr3_length: 13; d_call: NA; cdr3_aa: CASSQTELEKLFF; cdr3_nt: TGCGCCAGCAGCCAAACCGAGCTTGAAAAACTGTTTTTT
clone_size: NA; j_call: TRBJ2-1; v_call: TRBV7-9; cdr3_length: 12; d_call: NA; cdr3_aa: CASSLLASEQFF; cdr3_nt: TGTGCCAGCAGCTTATTAGCGAGCGAGCAGTTCTTC
clone_size: NA; j_call: TRBJ1-2; v_call: TRBV6-5; cdr3_length: 13; d_call: TRBD1; cdr3_aa: CASSLQGFNGYTF; cdr3_nt: TGTGCCAGCAGCCTACAGGGGTTCAATGGCTACACCTTC
clone_size: NA; j_call: TRBJ1-6; v_call: TRBV6-5; cdr3_length: 13; d_call: NA; cdr3_aa: CASSSYSDSPLNF; cdr3_nt: TGTGCCAGCAGTTCCTACAGTGATTCACCCCTCAACTTT
clone_size: NA; j_call: TRBJ2-7; v_call: TRBV5-1; cdr3_length: 13; d_call: NA; cdr3_aa: CASSLVTGNEQYF; cdr3_nt: TGCGCCAGCAGCTTGGTTACGGGGAACGAGCAGTACTTC
clone_size: NA; j_call: TRBJ2-1; v_call: TRBV27; cdr3_length: 16; d_call: TRBD2; cdr3_aa: CASRELAGSSYNEQFF; cdr3_nt: TGTGCCAGCAGAGAACTAGCGGGGAGCTCCTACAATGAGCAGTTCTTC
clone_size: NA; j_call: TRBJ2-1; v_call: TRBV14; cdr3_length: 16; d_call: TRBD1; cdr3_aa: CASSQEPGQGDNEQFF; cdr3_nt: TGTGCCAGCAGCCAAGAGCCGGGACAGGGGGACAATGAGCAGTTCTTC
clone_size: NA; j_call: TRBJ2-1; v_call: TRBV2; cdr3_length: 17; d_call: NA; cdr3_aa: CASTEGRGAPSYNEQFF; cdr3_nt: TGTGCCAGCACTGAGGGGCGGGGCGCACCCTCCTACAATGAGCAGTTCTTC
clone_size: once; j_call: TRBJ1-1; v_call: TRBV2; cdr3_length: 18; d_call: TRBD1; cdr3_aa: CASSGQGGAIKEDTEAFF; cdr3_nt: TGTGCCAGCAGCGGACAGGGGGGCGCAATCAAGGAGGACACTGAAGCTTTCTTT
clone_size: once; j_call: TRBJ1-2; v_call: TRBV5-4; cdr3_length: 13; d_call: TRBD1; cdr3_aa: CASSSDRLVGYTF; cdr3_nt: TGTGCCAGCAGCTCGGACAGGTTGGTCGGCTACACCTTC
clone_size: NA; j_call: TRBJ1-4; v_call: TRBV6-1; cdr3_length: 15; d_call: TRBD1; cdr3_aa: CASRDGTGAWEKLFF; cdr3_nt: TGTGCCAGCAGAGATGGGACAGGGGCGTGGGAAAAACTGTTTTTT
clone_size: NA; j_call: TRBJ1-5; v_call: TRBV2; cdr3_length: 13; d_call: NA; cdr3_aa: CASTGNSNQPQHF; cdr3_nt: TGTGCCAGCACAGGGAATAGCAATCAGCCCCAGCATTTT
clone_size: NA; j_call: TRBJ1-5; v_call: TRBV25-1; cdr3_length: 15; d_call: TRBD1; cdr3_aa: CASSATGDLNQPQHF; cdr3_nt: TGTGCCAGCAGTGCAACAGGGGACTTGAATCAGCCCCAGCATTTT
clone_size: NA; j_call: TRBJ1-1; v_call: TRBV5-6; cdr3_length: 15; d_call: TRBD1; cdr3_aa: CASSFRTGIYTEAFF; cdr3_nt: TGTGCCAGCAGCTTCAGGACAGGGATATACACTGAAGCTTTCTTT
clone_size: NA; j_call: TRBJ2-7; v_call: TRBV7-6; cdr3_length: 20; d_call: TRBD2; cdr3_aa: CASSSLSGTSGGSDNYEQYF; cdr3_nt: TGTGCCAGCAGCTCTCTCTCCGGGACTAGCGGGGGAAGCGACAACTACGAGCAGTACTTC
clone_size: NA; j_call: TRBJ2-7; v_call: TRBV5-1; cdr3_length: 15; d_call: NA; cdr3_aa: CASSLAMGSSYEQYF; cdr3_nt: TGCGCCAGCAGCTTGGCTATGGGTAGCTCCTACGAGCAGTACTTC
clone_size: NA; j_call: TRBJ2-3; v_call: TRBV5-4; cdr3_length: 15; d_call: TRBD2; cdr3_aa: CASSSRGGLTDTQYF; cdr3_nt: TGTGCCAGCAGCTCTCGCGGGGGACTCACAGATACGCAGTATTTT
clone_size: many; j_call: TRBJ2-5; v_call: TRBV5-5; cdr3_length: 17; d_call: TRBD2; cdr3_aa: CASSLYRERGTQETQYF; cdr3_nt: TGTGCCAGCAGCTTGTATAGAGAGCGGGGGACACAAGAGACCCAGTACTTC
clone_size: NA; j_call: TRBJ1-3; v_call: TRBV28; cdr3_length: 17; d_call: TRBD1; cdr3_aa: CASSPSGTVLAGNTIYF; cdr3_nt: TGTGCCAGCAGCCCTTCGGGGACAGTTTTAGCTGGAAACACCATATATTTT
clone_size: NA; j_call: TRBJ2-6; v_call: TRBV5-1; cdr3_length: 16; d_call: NA; cdr3_aa: CASSLIESIGANVLTF; cdr3_nt: TGCGCCAGCAGCTTGATTGAGTCAATCGGGGCCAACGTCCTGACTTTC
clone_size: NA; j_call: TRBJ2-7; v_call: TRBV7-8; cdr3_length: 14; d_call: NA; cdr3_aa: CASSLARIGYEQYF; cdr3_nt: TGTGCCAGCAGCTTAGCGAGGATCGGCTACGAGCAGTACTTC
clone_size: NA; j_call: TRBJ1-2; v_call: TRBV7-2; cdr3_length: 13; d_call: NA; cdr3_aa: CASRGTVAYGYTF; cdr3_nt: TGTGCCAGCAGGGGGACTGTTGCCTATGGCTACACCTTC
clone_size: NA; j_call: TRBJ1-2; v_call: TRBV29-1; cdr3_length: 11; d_call: TRBD1; cdr3_aa: CSAGQGARYTF; cdr3_nt: TGCAGCGCCGGACAGGGGGCGAGGTACACCTTC
clone_size: NA; j_call: TRBJ1-3; v_call: TRBV11-2; cdr3_length: 14; d_call: NA; cdr3_aa: CASSRQVSGNTIYF; cdr3_nt: TGTGCCAGCAGCCGCCAGGTCTCTGGAAACACCATATATTTT